This T cell receptor beta chain comes out of a study of T cells in Graves' hyperthyroidism and ophthalmopathy. V was cut by 0 bases and J by 8 bases, with 16 bases left in between. The CDR3 covers 15 residues. Germline CDR1 reads LGHNA; CDR2 reads YSLEER. The patients, who ranged from 18 to 65 in age, presented with newly diagnosed hyperthyroidism lasting under 2 months. From RNA transcripts, TCR beta CDR3 regions were amplified. HTBI primers were employed in a first-round RT-PCR of the TCR CDR3. MiXCR was run by TCRdb on the multiplex PCR reads, yielding one entry per CDR3 protein. The table includes about 580,000 distinct CDR3 sequences, around 42% detected once.

The source of this sequence is a woman aged 18-30 years with Graves' hyperthyroidism. The chain has TRBV4-3 and TRBJ1-2; maybe TRBD1 (5 bases). Material for sequencing was peripheral blood or thyroid tissue (not recorded which). CDR3 nucleotide sequence: TGCGCCAGCAGCCAAGACGGAAGCAGGGCGACCGGCTACACCTTC. It is translated as CASSQDGSRATGYTF.